Following are 10 T cell receptor beta chains from one sample sequenced in a study of blood T cell repertoires in COVID-19. Clones were read by immunoSEQ multiplex PCR, and TCRdb kept only the in-frame ones, dropping some. The sample lists more than 150,000 clones; around 90% were seen once. Sequenced sample: PBMCs or T cells enriched from blood (not recorded which). The receptors come from a woman in her twenties or thirties who had recovered from COVID-19.

The V and J genes are TRBV30 and TRBJ2-4; TRBD1 agrees at 9 bases. Germline V lookup: CDR1 GTSNPN, CDR2 SVGIG (reference sequence). With V trimmed by 5 bases and J by 3 bases, 8 bases remained unmatched. The CDR3 has 15 amino acids. CDR3 nucleotides: TGTGCCTGGCAGGGACAGGGATTATTCAAAAACATTCAGTACTTC. Encoded protein: CAWQGQGLFKNIQYF.

The chain carries TRBV12-3 or TRBV12-4 and TRBJ1-2; TRBD1 matches at 7 bases. V shed 6 bases and J 5 bases; nucleotides not matched to a gene: 6. The CDR3 totals 13 residues. The CDR3 coding sequence is TGTGCCAGCAGACTCCAGGGGGGATATGGCTACACCTTC. This sequence encodes CASRLQGGYGYTF.

In regard to this clone: The sample has other DNA sequences that encode this CDR3 too. This chain connects TRBV11-3 to TRBJ1-1; D gene uncertain. CDR1 is SGHNT and CDR2 is YENEEA in the germline V gene. The CDR3 is 13 residues long. V lost 6 bases and J 1 base, leaving 9 bases between the germline ends. The CDR3: CASSPSGNTEAFF. The CDR3 nucleotides read TGTGCCAGCAGTCCATCCGGGAACACTGAAGCTTTCTTT.

The chain recombines TRBV3-1 (or the pseudogene TRBV3-2) with TRBJ2-5; TRBD2 agrees at 8 bases. Looked up from germline, CDR1 is LGHDT and CDR2 is YNNKEL (reference sequence). The CDR3 sequence is 18 residues long. Losses at the gene ends were 0 bases for V and 4 bases for J; bases not matched to a gene: 13. CDR3 protein: CASSQDLVGRASAETQYF. DNA for the CDR3: TGTGCCAGCAGCCAAGATCTGGTCGGGAGGGCCTCGGCAGAGACCCAGTACTTC.

V is TRBV3-1 (or the pseudogene TRBV3-2) and J is TRBJ2-1; a weak D match, TRBD1 (8 bases). This CDR3 is built from 18 residues. Germline CDR1 LGHDT, CDR2 YNNKEL (reference sequence). Trimming took 6 bases from V and 4 from J, leaving 25 bases between them. The CDR3 nucleotides are TGTGCCAGCAGAAAAAGTCCCTACAGGGGGGGCTTTTACAATGAGCAGTTCTTC. Encoded protein: CASRKSPYRGGFYNEQFF.

J is TRBJ2-2 and V is TRBV4-2; D remains unclear. The CDR3 sequence is 13 residues long. V dropped 0 bases and J dropped 5 bases, with 4 bases sitting between them. Germline V gives CDR1 LGHNA, CDR2 YNFKEQ. CDR3 protein: CASSQDQTGELFF. DNA for the CDR3: TGTGCCAGCAGCCAAGATCAAACCGGGGAGCTGTTTTTT.

The chain links TRBV19 to TRBJ1-5, with D uncertain. Germline V lookup: CDR1 LNHDA, CDR2 SQIVND (reference sequence). The CDR3 extends over 16 amino acids. Trimming took off 3 bases at V and 0 bases at J, with 12 bases between the two ends. The CDR3 nucleotides are TGTGCCAGTAGTATCCATTGGGCAGCTAGCAATCAGCCCCAGCATTTT. It is translated as CASSIHWAASNQPQHF. Full variable domain (remainder filled in from reference TRBV19 and TRBJ1-5): DGGITQSPKYLFRKEGQNVTLSCEQNLNHDAMYWYRQDPGQGLRLIYYSQIVNDFQKGDIAEGYSVSREKKESFPLTVTSAQKNPTAFYLCASSIHWAASNQPQHFGDGTRLSIL.

The chain is built from TRBV9 and TRBJ2-3; D is undetermined. The CDR3 sequence is 15 residues long. The germline V and J ends were trimmed by 0 bases and 3 bases, with 11 bases remaining between them. Germline loops: CDR1 SGDLS, CDR2 YYNGEE. The CDR3 reads CASSVDDTPTDTQYF. The CDR3 coding sequence is TGTGCCAGCAGCGTAGATGATACACCAACAGATACGCAGTATTTT. The whole variable domain, filled in from reference TRBV9 and TRBJ2-3, reads DSGVTQTPKHLITATGQRVTLRCSPRSGDLSVYWYQQSLDQGLQFLIQYYNGEERAKGNILERFSAQQFPDLHSELNLSSLELGDSALYFCASSVDDTPTDTQYFGPGTRLTVL.

V usage is TRBV5-5 and J usage is TRBJ2-2; D gene ambiguous. V lost 0 bases and J 2 bases, leaving 11 bases between the germline ends. The CDR3 runs to 16 residues. Germline V gene sequence: CDR1 SGHKS, CDR2 YYEKEE (reference sequence). CDR3 nucleotides: TGTGCCAGCAGCTTGGGACAACGAATCAACACCGGGGAGCTGTTTTTT. Its protein product is CASSLGQRINTGELFF.

Notes on this clone: One end of the junction does not line up with germline, which may come from a read error. CDR3 DNA: TGTGCCAGCAGCTACCGACAGGACACGGAAGCTTTCTTT. Translation gives CASSYRQDTEAFF. The chain recombines TRBV11-2 with TRBJ1-1, with a tentative D call TRBD1 (6 bases). CDR3 length equals 13 residues. Germline V CDR1 and CDR2: SGHAT, FQNNGV.